This TCR beta chain was observed in a study of T cell responses to AZD1222 COVID-19 vaccine. Findings and limits, study-wide: When two AZD1222 doses had been given, Spike-specific TCR breadth and depth rose. After the peak T cell response, and only then, were repertoires sampled. A mostly white British donor set with more females was recruited, and clonal diversity was possibly underestimated.

Some clones are missing from TCRdb's copy, which holds only in-frame ones; the method was immunoSEQ multiplex PCR. The sample records approximately 89,000 clones, about 88% being singletons. With respect to this clone: The antigen remains unidentified.

The sequenced sample was peripheral blood, obtained on day 0 of AZD1222 vaccination. The clonotype was recovered from an adult in good health.

The CDR3 loop is CASSLGQVYGYTF. The CDR3 DNA reads as TGTGCCAGCAGTTTAGGGCAGGTCTATGGCTACACCTTC. This rearrangement joins TRBV12-3 or TRBV12-4 to TRBJ1-2; D gene unclear. The V gene lost 1 base and the J gene lost 4 bases, with 7 bases spanning the gap. This CDR3 region has 13 residues.